Sequencing of this TCR beta chain was carried out in a study of CD8 T cells in Susac syndrome. Purification of the CD8+ and CD4+ T cells relied on negative isolation, and TEMRA cells underwent FACS enrichment. General study points: The TCR sequencing and HLA analysis in the study involved a relatively small number of individuals, as the study acknowledged.

Random hexamers were used to reverse transcribe an amount of roughly 0.5 to 1 ug RNA. MiXCR was run by TCRdb on the immunoSEQ multiplex PCR reads, yielding one entry per CDR3 protein. Altogether around 81,000 distinct CDR3 sequences are present, approximately 95% being singletons, with the ten largest covering roughly 0.97%. Trimming removed 2 bases from V and 3 bases from J, with 11 bases in between. Germline CDR1 reads GTSNPN; CDR2 reads SVGIG (reference sequence). The CDR3 spans 13 residues. A remark on this clonotype: Antigen specificity is unknown.

The sequenced sample was CD8+ T cells from PBMCs. The V and J genes are TRBV30 and TRBJ2-7; unclear D gene. The origin of this receptor is a human donor with Susac syndrome. The CDR3 loop reads CAWSITRLYEQYF. CDR3 bases: TGTGCCTGGAGTATAACACGGCTCTACGAGCAGTACTTC.